The T cell receptor (beta chain) under discussion was sequenced for a study of T cell changes during pregnancy in multiple sclerosis (dated 2019 in TCRdb). As for the study more broadly: The study examined how the T cell repertoire changed over the course of pregnancy in women with multiple sclerosis.

The germline V gene (reference sequence) provides CDR1 GTSNPN and CDR2 SVGIG. V is trimmed back by 3 bases and J by 6 bases, and the junction contains 12 bases that no gene match accounts for. From its cysteine to its phenylalanine, the CDR3 spans 16 amino acids. Only the CDR3 DNA is retained, 48 bases long and in frame from the first base. As a fraction of the sample, this clone is medium-sized (0.01 to 0.1%). Its antigen has not been determined. There are no base qualities to consult, and no much larger clone falls within one base. The receptor library was made with the immunoSEQ multiplex PCR assay. TCRdb mirrors the immuneACCESS table, restricted to in-frame sequences. Some clones are absent from its copies; in checked studies, under half trace to an unresolved V gene, and the reason for the others is unknown. The sample includes about 57,000 clones, with under 95% observed a single time. Roughly 3.5% of the sample comes from the top ten.

The sequences come from peripheral blood, collected after pregnancy. The receptor was derived from a female donor in good health, enrolled as a control in a pregnancy study. Recombination joined TRBV30 with TRBJ1-2; TRBD1 agrees with 11 junctional bases. The DNA is as follows: TGTGCCTGGAGACACCCCGGACAGGGGGCGCGAGATGGCTACACCTTC. This is translated as CAWRHPGQGARDGYTF.